This T cell receptor (beta chain) was captured in a study of spatial heterogeneity in lung cancer. Time point defined: sample taken at primary tumor resection. No cell sorting; template was whole RNA from tumor, lung tissue or PBMC. All TCR cDNA molecules were individually tagged with a unique molecular identifier. TCRdb recomputed calls from the 5' RACE reads with MiXCR, one row per CDR3 protein. The table lists thousands of distinct CDR3 sequences, under 20% of them singletons. This clonotype was counted only a few times. V was pared by 4 bases and J by 0 bases, with 13 bases between. The CDR3 totals 15 residues. Per germline, CDR1 LGHDT and CDR2 YNNKEL (reference sequence).

The source of this sequence is a male donor with early-stage non-small cell lung cancer. The sample was normal lung tissue next to the tumor, taken at surgery. J is TRBJ2-7 and V is TRBV3-1; D not certain. CDR3 sequence: CASSPRLVSSYEQYF. The CDR3 bases are TGTGCCAGCAGCCCTAGACTGGTGAGCTCCTACGAGCAGTACTTC.